This T cell receptor beta chain was sequenced in a study of OX40 agonist ivuxolimab in advanced cancers. Background on the whole study: The costimulatory receptor OX40 (CD134) was targeted by ivuxolimab, a fully human IgG2 agonistic monoclonal antibody. Intravenous ivuxolimab was administered to patients every 2 weeks at six dose levels: 0.01, 0.1, 0.3, 1.5, 3 and 10 mg/kg. Among the approximately 50 dose-escalation patients, around 19 had hepatocellular carcinoma, roughly 15 melanoma, 9 renal cell carcinoma and 9 head and neck cancer. A male proportion of 82.7% and a mean age of approximately 55 years, ranging from 23 to 79, were recorded for the dose-escalation cohort. Patients were allowed to have had prior anti-PD-1, anti-PD-L1 or anti-CTLA-4 therapy, and 40% to 45% of the dose-escalation patients had previously received checkpoint inhibitors. Three dose-escalation patients achieved partial responses, one with hepatocellular carcinoma and two with cutaneous melanoma. The point of sequencing TCRbeta in the periphery was to test whether ivuxolimab changed TCR sequence diversity and drove clonal T-cell expansion. The paper reports the monotherapy dose-escalation portion (N = 52 patients) of the phase I ivuxolimab trial.

The trial excluded patients who had a history of autoimmune disease or were on systemic immunosuppression. Peripheral blood for TCR sequencing was collected from all dose cohorts at baseline, on cycle 4 day 1, and on cycle 7 day 1. Samples came from an open-label, multicenter, first-in-human phase I dose-escalation trial of ivuxolimab. Adults with locally advanced or metastatic melanoma, renal cell carcinoma, hepatocellular carcinoma or head and neck squamous cell carcinoma were enrolled in the trial. Before TCR sequencing, CD4+ and CD8+ T cells were separately sorted from peripheral blood. Comments on this clone: Which antigen it targets is not known. No base-level quality is on record; no much larger clone is a single base apart.

Genomic DNA was extracted from sorted cells for sequencing of the TCRbeta CDR3 region. The immunoSEQ Assay was used to sequence the TCRbeta CDR3 regions. In its TCRdb copy, this immuneACCESS table keeps in-frame sequences only and misses some clones. Where compared with another copy, unresolved V genes explain less than half of these, and the others have no known cause. The sample has around 80,000 clones on record, about 85% of them singletons. Of the sample, roughly 3.1% falls within the top ten clones. Broad study findings and their caveats: At doses of 0.1 to 3.0 mg/kg, clonal expansion of both CD4+ and CD8+ blood T cells was observed from baseline to week 6. After ivuxolimab, expanded clones were on average more numerous among CD8+ T cells than among CD4+ T cells. Which antigens the clonally expanded peripheral T cells were specific for was not determined. In the 0.1-3.0 mg/kg groups, partial responders had among the lowest normalized peripheral clonal expansion, particularly in CD8+ T cells. Low levels of normalized T-cell clonal expansion were also shown by some nonresponding patients.

The TCR was taken from an adult with an advanced solid tumor such as melanoma, head and neck, liver or kidney cancer. The sample in question was CD4+ or CD8+ T cells sorted from blood, obtained in a trial of the OX40 agonist ivuxolimab.

The CDR3 region reads CASTSGRSEQYF. The nucleotide sequence reads TGTGCCAGTACCAGCGGGAGGTCCGAGCAGTACTTC. The chain is encoded by TRBV19 joined to TRBJ2-5, and 9 bases in between align with TRBD2. The J call may be in error: the DNA end matches TRBJ2-7 better. The CDR3 sequence holds 12 residues, the cysteine and phenylalanine included. Kept here is only the CDR3 DNA, which spans 36 bases and is read in frame from base 1. Taken from the germline V gene (reference sequence), the CDR1 and CDR2 loops are LNHDA and SQIVND.